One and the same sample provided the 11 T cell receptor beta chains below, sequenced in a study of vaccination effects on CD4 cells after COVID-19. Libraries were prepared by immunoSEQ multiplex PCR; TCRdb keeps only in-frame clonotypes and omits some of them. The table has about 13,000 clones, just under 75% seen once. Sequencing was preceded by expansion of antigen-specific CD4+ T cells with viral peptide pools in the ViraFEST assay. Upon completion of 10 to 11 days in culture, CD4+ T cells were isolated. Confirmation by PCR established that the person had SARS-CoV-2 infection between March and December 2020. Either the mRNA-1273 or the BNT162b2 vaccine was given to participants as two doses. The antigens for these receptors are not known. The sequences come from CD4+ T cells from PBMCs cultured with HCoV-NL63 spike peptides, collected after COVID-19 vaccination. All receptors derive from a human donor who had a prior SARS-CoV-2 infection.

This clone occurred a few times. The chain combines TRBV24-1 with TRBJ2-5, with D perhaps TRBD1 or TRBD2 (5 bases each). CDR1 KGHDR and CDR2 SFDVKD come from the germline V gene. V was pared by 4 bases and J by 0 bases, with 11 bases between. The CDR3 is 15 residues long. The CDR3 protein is CATSESGTYQETQYF. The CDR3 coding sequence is TGTGCCACCAGTGAATCCGGGACGTACCAAGAGACCCAGTACTTC.

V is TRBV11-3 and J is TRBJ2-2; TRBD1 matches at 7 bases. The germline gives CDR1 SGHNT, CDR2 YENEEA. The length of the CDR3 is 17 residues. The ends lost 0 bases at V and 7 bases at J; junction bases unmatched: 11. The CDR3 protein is CASSLEGGHPPLGELFF. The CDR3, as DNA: TGTGCCAGCAGCTTAGAAGGGGGCCACCCCCCCCTCGGGGAGCTGTTTTTT.

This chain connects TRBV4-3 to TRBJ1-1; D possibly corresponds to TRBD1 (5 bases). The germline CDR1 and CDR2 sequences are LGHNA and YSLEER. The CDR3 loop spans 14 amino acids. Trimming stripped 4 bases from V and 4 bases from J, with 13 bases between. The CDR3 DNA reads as TGCGCCAGCAGCCTCCTGGGGGGTATCACTGAAGCTTTCTTT. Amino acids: CASSLLGGITEAFF.

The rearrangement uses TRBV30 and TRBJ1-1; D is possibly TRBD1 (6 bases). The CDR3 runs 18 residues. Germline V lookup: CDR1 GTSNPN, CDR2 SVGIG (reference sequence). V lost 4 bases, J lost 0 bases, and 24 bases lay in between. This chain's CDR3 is CAWTPTRQVGMVNTEAFF. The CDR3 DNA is TGTGCCTGGACCCCCACTCGACAGGTTGGGATGGTGAACACTGAAGCTTTCTTT.

The CDR3 DNA is TGCAGCGTGGGTGGGACACAAAACAATGAGCAGTTCTTC. It yields the protein CSVGGTQNNEQFF. The chain is built from TRBV29-1 and TRBJ2-1; tentative D call: TRBD1 (6 bases). V lost 6 bases and J 5 bases, leaving 14 bases between the germline ends. This CDR3 is built from 13 residues. Germline V gene lookup returns CDR1 SQVTM and CDR2 ANQGSEA.

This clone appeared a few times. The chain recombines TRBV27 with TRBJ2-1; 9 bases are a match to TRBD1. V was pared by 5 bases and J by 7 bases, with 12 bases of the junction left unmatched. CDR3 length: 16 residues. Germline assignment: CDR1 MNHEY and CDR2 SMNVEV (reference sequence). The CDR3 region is CASSHIGDRAGNEQFF. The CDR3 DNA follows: TGTGCCAGCAGTCACATCGGGGACAGGGCAGGGAATGAGCAGTTCTTC.

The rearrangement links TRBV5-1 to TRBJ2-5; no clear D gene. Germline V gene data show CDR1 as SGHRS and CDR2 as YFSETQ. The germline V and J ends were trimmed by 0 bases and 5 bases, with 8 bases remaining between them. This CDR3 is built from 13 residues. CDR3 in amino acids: CASSLDPRETQYF. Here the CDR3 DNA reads TGCGCCAGCAGCTTGGATCCCCGGGAGACCCAGTACTTC.

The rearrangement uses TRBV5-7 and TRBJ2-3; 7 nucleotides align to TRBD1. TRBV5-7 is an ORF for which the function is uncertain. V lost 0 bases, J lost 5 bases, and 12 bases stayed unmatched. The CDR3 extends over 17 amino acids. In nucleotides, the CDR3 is TGTGCCAGCAGCTTGGGCGTGCGGCAGGGGGTTCTAGATACGCAGTATTTT. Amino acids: CASSLGVRQGVLDTQYF.

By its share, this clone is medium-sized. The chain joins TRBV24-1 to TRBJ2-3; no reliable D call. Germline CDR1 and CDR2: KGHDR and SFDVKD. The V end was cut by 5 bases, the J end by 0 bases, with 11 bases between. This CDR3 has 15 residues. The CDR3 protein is CATSGARASTDTQYF. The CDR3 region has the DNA TGTGCCACCAGTGGCGCGAGAGCAAGCACAGATACGCAGTATTTT.

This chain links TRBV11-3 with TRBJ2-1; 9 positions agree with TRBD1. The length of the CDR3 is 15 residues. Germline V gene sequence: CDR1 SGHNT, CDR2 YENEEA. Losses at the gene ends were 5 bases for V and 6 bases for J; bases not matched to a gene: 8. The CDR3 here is CASSTGQGSFNEQFF. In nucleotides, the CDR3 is TGTGCCAGCAGCACGGGACAGGGCAGCTTCAATGAGCAGTTCTTC.

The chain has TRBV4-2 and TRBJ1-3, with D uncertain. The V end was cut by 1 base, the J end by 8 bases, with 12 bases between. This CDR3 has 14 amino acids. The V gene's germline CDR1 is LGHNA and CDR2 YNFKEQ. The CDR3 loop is CASSQAGDSDTIYF. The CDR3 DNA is TGTGCCAGCAGCCAAGCCGGGGATTCGGACACCATATATTTT.